A single sample gave rise to the 30 T cell receptor beta chains below, sequenced in a study of neurological immune-mediated disorders. TCRdb reprocessed the 5' RACE reads via MiXCR and lists one record per CDR3 protein. The repertoire holds roughly 60,000 distinct CDR3 sequences, with around 3.8% as singletons. The sequenced sample consisted of PBMCs. Every receptor here comes from a woman between 45 and 65 years old with multiple sclerosis.

This clonotype showed up many times. The chain is built from TRBV4-1 and TRBJ1-1; D is undetermined. The CDR3 contains 13 residues. V dropped 0 bases and J dropped 5 bases, with 7 bases sitting between them. The germline V gene encodes CDR1 MGHRA and CDR2 YSYEKL. The DNA of the CDR3 is TGCGCCAGCAGCCAAGATTTGCGTACTGAAGCTTTCTTT. Its protein is CASSQDLRTEAFF.

The gene calls are TRBV7-8 and TRBJ1-1, with D hard to call. CDR3 length: 13 amino acids. V was pared by 2 bases and J by 5 bases, with 9 bases between. CDR1 and CDR2 from the germline V gene are SGHVS and FQNEAQ. The DNA of the CDR3 is TGTGCCAGCAGCTTAACGAGGGATACTGAAGCTTTCTTT. Its translation: CASSLTRDTEAFF.

At least ten counts were recorded for this clonotype. DNA of the CDR3: TGTGCCAGCAGCTTAAGGGCCGGCTGGGGCACAGATACGCAGTATTTT. It encodes CASSLRAGWGTDTQYF. The chain couples TRBV11-3 to TRBJ2-3; unclear D gene. Germline lookup yields CDR1 SGHNT and CDR2 YENEEA. V was pared by 2 bases and J by 1 base, with 13 bases between. The CDR3 runs 16 residues.

At least ten counts were recorded for this clonotype. The V call is TRBV5-1, the J call TRBJ2-1; D ambiguous. V lost 0 bases, J lost 0 bases, and 7 bases lay in between. The CDR3 consists of 15 residues. CDR1 is SGHRS and CDR2 is YFSETQ in the germline V gene. CDR3 sequence reads: CASSLGVSSYNEQFF. CDR3 DNA: TGCGCCAGCAGCTTGGGTGTCAGCTCCTACAATGAGCAGTTCTTC.

This clonotype was seen a few times. The rearrangement links TRBV11-3 to TRBJ1-1; D is perhaps TRBD1 (6 bases). Germline assignment: CDR1 SGHNT and CDR2 YENEEA. V lost 6 bases and J lost 0, with 11 bases in between. This CDR3 contains 14 residues. The CDR3 sequence is CASRRGNLNTEAFF. The CDR3, as DNA: TGTGCCAGCAGAAGGGGGAACCTGAACACTGAAGCTTTCTTT.

Many counts were recorded for this clonotype. The chain carries TRBV5-1 and TRBJ2-2, with D unresolved. The germline V gene has CDR1 SGHRS and CDR2 YFSETQ. V lost 4 bases, J lost 6 bases, and 13 bases lay in between. This CDR3 is 14 amino acids long. The CDR3 DNA reads as TGCGCCAGCAGCCCGGGTCCCGCCTCCGGGGAGCTGTTTTTT. It is translated as CASSPGPASGELFF.

This clonotype has ten or more counts. J is TRBJ2-5 and V is TRBV11-2, with D possibly being TRBD1 (7 bases). Trimming cost V 1 base and J 2 bases, with 11 bases left between them. There are 15 residues in the CDR3. The germline V gene encodes CDR1 SGHAT and CDR2 FQNNGV. Written as DNA, the CDR3 is TGTGCCAGCAGCTTAGGTGCAGGGGGGCAAGAGACCCAGTACTTC. This codes for CASSLGAGGQETQYF.

This clonotype was detected ten times or more. The rearrangement links TRBV20-1 to TRBJ2-1, with TRBD2 matching over 9 bases. Germline CDR1 DFQATT, CDR2 SNEGSKA (reference sequence). V lost 4 bases, J lost 6 bases, and 4 bases stayed unmatched. The CDR3 is 13 amino acids. The CDR3 sequence: CSAMPSGTNEQFF. CDR3 DNA sequence: TGCAGTGCTATGCCTAGCGGGACCAATGAGCAGTTCTTC.

At least ten counts were recorded for this clonotype. This chain links TRBV5-1 with TRBJ2-5; D is tentatively TRBD1 or TRBD2 (5 bases each). V lost 3 bases and J 4 bases, leaving 13 bases between the germline ends. Germline V CDR1 and CDR2: SGHRS, YFSETQ. The CDR3 is 14 amino acids. CDR3 coding DNA: TGCGCCAGCAGCTGGCAGACAGAGGGAGAGACCCAGTACTTC. Its translation: CASSWQTEGETQYF.

In this sample, this clonotype turned up many times. The chain joins TRBV7-6 to TRBJ2-5, with a weak D call TRBD2 (6 bases). Looked up from germline, CDR1 is SGHVS and CDR2 is FNYEAQ. Trimming stripped 8 bases from V and 5 bases from J, with 15 bases between. The CDR3 length is 13 residues. This CDR3 reads CASRDGAGETQYF. The CDR3 nucleotides are TGTGCCAGCCGTGACGGAGCGGGCGAGACCCAGTACTTC.

This clonotype was observed at least ten times. The rearrangement uses TRBV21-1 and TRBJ2-3. TRBV21-1 is a listed pseudogene. The CDR3 loop spans 14 amino acids. CDR3 bases: TGTGCCAGCAGCCCCCACTGGGCCACAGATACGCAGTATTTT. Its protein product is CASSPHWATDTQYF.

This clonotype was found many times. The rearrangement joins TRBV25-1 to TRBJ2-6; D not resolved. Deletions cut 2 bases from V and 14 bases from J, with 16 bases between. The CDR3 runs 14 residues. Germline V gene lookup returns CDR1 MGHDK and CDR2 SYGVNS. This CDR3 reads CASSEQGRTGILTF. CDR3 DNA sequence: TGTGCCAGCAGTGAACAAGGGCGAACCGGTATCCTGACTTTC.

At least ten counts were recorded for this clonotype. The chain carries TRBV7-8 and TRBJ1-1; 10 bases align to TRBD1. The CDR3 sequence is 21 residues long. In germline, CDR1 is SGHVS, CDR2 FQNEAQ. V dropped 7 bases and J dropped 1; count of bases not matched to a gene: 24. In nucleotides, the CDR3 is TGTGCCAGCAACCCGGGCGGCTATCGGCGGGGACAGGGGACCGGGAACACTGAAGCTTTCTTT. This codes for CASNPGGYRRGQGTGNTEAFF.

This clonotype was recorded at least ten times. The V gene is TRBV12-3 or TRBV12-4, the J gene TRBJ2-4; 7 nucleotides align to TRBD1. The CDR3 consists of 16 residues. With V trimmed by 3 bases and J by 2 bases, 7 bases remained unmatched. CDR3 amino acids: CASSFRGRGTKNIQYF. As DNA, the CDR3 is TGTGCCAGCAGTTTCAGGGGCAGGGGGACCAAAAACATTCAGTACTTC.

This clonotype was detected ten times or more. This rearrangement joins TRBV5-5 to TRBJ2-5; tentative D call: TRBD1 (7 bases). The germline V and J ends were trimmed by 2 bases and 5 bases, with 13 bases remaining between them. Germline V gene data show CDR1 as SGHKS and CDR2 as YYEKEE (reference sequence). The CDR3 is 14 amino acids. This chain's CDR3 is CASSFRAGGETQYF. The CDR3, as DNA: TGTGCCAGCAGCTTCCGGGCAGGGGGGGAGACCCAGTACTTC.

This clonotype has just a few counts. This could be a read error, since a much larger clone is one nucleotide away. This chain connects TRBV7-8 to TRBJ2-3; D not certain. From germline, CDR1 is SGHVS and CDR2 FQNEAQ. Trimming took off 5 bases at V and 5 bases at J, with 8 bases between the two ends. The CDR3 length is 12 residues. The CDR3 DNA sequence: TGTGCCAGCAGCATCTCCGGAGATACGCAGTATTTT. It encodes CASSISGDTQYF.

This clonotype was observed many times. The rearrangement links TRBV6-2 or TRBV6-3 to TRBJ2-2; unclear D gene. This CDR3 is built from 14 residues. Germline V lookup: CDR1 MNHEY, CDR2 SVGEGT. The V end lost 6 bases, the J end lost 3 bases, and 11 bases lay between the germline ends. CDR3 nucleotides: TGTGCCAGCAGAAGTGTAGACGACACCGGGGAGCTGTTTTTT. This codes for CASRSVDDTGELFF.

Ten or more counts support this clonotype. The chain joins TRBV5-6 to TRBJ1-4, with 9 bases aligning to TRBD1. J gave up 8 bases and V 3 bases, and 5 bases lay outside the gene matches. CDR1 and CDR2 (germline): SGHDT, YYEEEE. The CDR3 runs 14 residues. In DNA, the CDR3 is TGTGCCAGCAGCTCCGGGACAGGGTTGGAAAAACTGTTTTTT. This translates into CASSSGTGLEKLFF.

This clonotype was detected ten times or more. This chain joins TRBV10-3 and TRBJ1-1; perhaps TRBD1 as D (5 bases). Germline V lookup: CDR1 ENHRY, CDR2 SYGVKD. The CDR3 runs to 14 residues. V shed 0 bases and J shed 3 bases, with 8 bases lying between them. The CDR3 here is CAISESQGYTEAFF. The CDR3 DNA sequence: TGTGCCATCAGTGAGTCTCAGGGTTACACTGAAGCTTTCTTT.

V and J are TRBV20-1 and TRBJ2-1, with TRBD2 matching 7 bases. V dropped 1 base and J dropped 1; count of bases not matched to a gene: 4. Germline CDR1 DFQATT, CDR2 SNEGSKA (reference sequence). The CDR3 is 15 residues long. The CDR3 is CSARGAGSSYNEQFF. The CDR3 DNA reads as TGCAGTGCTAGAGGAGCGGGGTCGTCCTACAATGAGCAGTTCTTC.

Many counts were recorded for this clonotype. The rearrangement links TRBV20-1 to TRBJ1-1; D remains unclear. Germline CDR1 reads DFQATT; CDR2 reads SNEGSKA (reference sequence). This CDR3 spans 11 amino acids. Trimming removed 6 bases at V and 10 bases at J, with 15 bases between. The CDR3 DNA is TGCAGTGCCCTTATATCTTGGGGAGCTTTCTTT. This encodes CSALISWGAFF.

This clonotype occurred many times. V is TRBV7-9 and J is TRBJ2-2; 9 bases fit TRBD2. The CDR3 totals 15 residues. Germline V gives CDR1 SEHNR, CDR2 FQNEAQ (reference sequence). The V gene end was trimmed by 5 bases and the J gene end by 3 bases; junction bases not matched to a gene: 4. As DNA, the CDR3 is TGTGCCAGCAGCAAGGGACTAGCCGACACCGGGGAGCTGTTTTTT. Translation: CASSKGLADTGELFF.

This clonotype was seen repeatedly, ten times or more. V and J are TRBV10-3 and TRBJ2-1, with 9 bases fitting TRBD2. The V gene's germline CDR1 is ENHRY and CDR2 SYGVKD. The CDR3 contains 15 residues. V gave up 1 base and J gave up 3 bases; unmatched junction bases: 1. The DNA for the CDR3 is TGTGCCATCAGTGAGTTGACTAGCGGCTACAATGAGCAGTTCTTC. It translates to CAISELTSGYNEQFF.

This clonotype was seen many times. The chain has TRBV10-3 and TRBJ2-3; 7 nucleotides match TRBD2. The CDR3 extends over 15 amino acids. J gave up 0 bases and V 8 bases, and 8 bases lay outside the gene matches. Germline loops: CDR1 ENHRY, CDR2 SYGVKD. The CDR3 sequence: CAIRFGGSSTDTQYF. CDR3 bases: TGTGCCATCCGATTCGGGGGGTCTAGCACAGATACGCAGTATTTT.

This clonotype occurred many times. J is TRBJ1-1 and V is TRBV5-1; 7 nucleotides agree with TRBD1. This CDR3 contains 14 residues. V lost 4 bases to trimming and J lost 4 bases; unmatched junction nucleotides: 7. Germline V gene lookup returns CDR1 SGHRS and CDR2 YFSETQ. The CDR3 bases are TGCGCCAGCAGCCGGGGGTCAGGGGGCACTGAAGCTTTCTTT. Protein: CASSRGSGGTEAFF.

This clonotype was counted many times. This rearrangement joins TRBV4-2 to TRBJ1-5, with 7 nucleotides matching TRBD1. The germline V gene encodes CDR1 LGHNA and CDR2 YNFKEQ. This CDR3 is 15 amino acids long. The V segment lost 3 bases and the J segment 7 bases; nucleotides outside the gene matches: 9. The CDR3 DNA follows: TGTGCCAGCAGCCAGACACAGGGGTGGGACCAGCCCCAGCATTTT. Translating it yields CASSQTQGWDQPQHF.

This clonotype came up many times. The chain employs TRBV6-2 or TRBV6-3 and TRBJ2-2; D gene ambiguous. The V and J ends lost 2 bases and 6 bases respectively, with 10 bases between them. Looked up from germline, CDR1 is MNHEY and CDR2 is SVGEGT. This CDR3 is 14 amino acids long. The CDR3 loop is CASSYGYRSGELFF. CDR3 DNA sequence: TGTGCCAGCAGTTACGGGTACCGTTCCGGGGAGCTGTTTTTT.

This clonotype showed up many times. The J gene is TRBJ1-4, the V gene TRBV12-3 or TRBV12-4, with TRBD1 matching 9 bases. V gave up 5 bases and J gave up 7 bases; unmatched junction bases: 8. CDR3 size: 15 residues. The CDR3 region is CASSLMTGGGEKLFF. CDR3 DNA sequence: TGTGCCAGCAGTCTGATGACAGGGGGGGGTGAAAAACTGTTTTTT.

This clonotype has ten or more counts. The chain is built from TRBV7-2 and TRBJ1-2; 8 bases match TRBD1. The junction had 17 bases not matched to a gene; V was cut back by 5 bases and J by 6 bases. Germline CDR1 reads SGHTA; CDR2 reads FQGNSA. There are 17 residues in the CDR3. Here the CDR3 reads CASSPRQGAGSINGYTF. As DNA, the CDR3 is TGTGCCAGCAGCCCCAGGCAGGGGGCAGGGTCTATTAATGGCTACACCTTC.

This clonotype was detected a few times. The V call is TRBV11-3, the J call TRBJ2-7, with 8 nucleotides matching TRBD1. The germline V gene encodes CDR1 SGHNT and CDR2 YENEEA. This CDR3 is built from 14 residues. V shed 5 bases, J shed 7 bases, and the junction held 10 bases outside the gene matches. CDR3 DNA sequence: TGTGCCAGCAGCCCCCGACAGGGGCCGGGTGAGCAGTACTTC. As protein: CASSPRQGPGEQYF.